The clone carrying this TCR beta chain was seen more than once but under ten times. Its specificity is not known. The entry originates in a study of identical twins. General study findings and limits: Invariant cells of the MAIT and iNKT types might have partly distorted the zero-insertion analyses. Compared with unrelated sharing, twin-shared out-of-frame alpha sequences had more low-probability sequences. Models underpredicted monozygotic twin sharing of out-of-frame TCR alpha. Memory repertoires showed no such pattern, whereas abundant cord blood beta clonotypes carried fewer insertions.

This CDR3 is built from 16 residues. V trimming: 5 bases; J trimming: 4 bases; junction bases outside the gene matches: 11. Per the germline V gene, CDR1 is MDHEN and CDR2 is SYDVKM. TCRdb re-derived calls from the 5' RACE reads in MiXCR, one entry per CDR3 protein. The sample lists hundreds of thousands of distinct CDR3 sequences, about 12% occurring once. This sample also belongs to another study, concerning yellow fever vaccine responses in identical twins.

This TCR came from a young woman in good health. The material sequenced was PBMCs. The rearrangement uses TRBV28 and TRBJ2-1, with 7 bases lining up with TRBD2. The CDR3 protein is CASSRPTSALYNEQFF. The CDR3 bases are TGTGCCAGCAGTCGTCCCACTAGCGCCCTGTACAATGAGCAGTTCTTC.